The 16 T cell receptor beta chains in this list originate from one sample, sequenced in a study of T-cell reconstitution after alpha-beta-depleted transplantation in children. A library of TCRbeta sequences, prepared with unique molecular identifiers, was generated. A single record per CDR3 protein comes from TCRdb applying MiXCR to the PCR reads. The data hold 700,000 or so distinct CDR3 sequences, with 13% observed a single time. The sequencing used PBMCs, collected before TCRalphabeta/CD19-depleted stem cell transplant. The receptors shown here come from a girl between 2 and 10 years old with congenital amegakaryocytic thrombocytopenia, due to receive a stem cell transplant.

The table lists this clonotype with a few counts. The V gene is TRBV27, the J gene TRBJ1-6, with D perhaps TRBD1 (6 bases). Germline CDR1 MNHEY, CDR2 SMNVEV (reference sequence). Trimming removed 5 bases at V and 7 bases at J, with 12 bases between. CDR3 length: 14 amino acids. The CDR3 sequence: CASSLGTRNSPLHF. For the CDR3, the DNA is TGTGCCAGCAGTCTCGGGACAAGGAATTCACCCCTCCACTTT.

The V and J genes are TRBV5-5 and TRBJ1-4; no reliable D call. The germline V gene encodes CDR1 SGHKS and CDR2 YYEKEE (reference sequence). This CDR3 is built from 14 residues. V lost 4 bases, J lost 8 bases, and 15 bases lay in between. CDR3 sequence reads: CASSDGAWGEKLFF. The CDR3 DNA reads as TGTGCCAGCAGCGATGGAGCGTGGGGAGAAAAACTGTTTTTT.

In its sample, this clonotype was seen many times. This sequence joins TRBV20-1 and TRBJ2-1; TRBD2 is a possible D gene (5 bases). The germline gives CDR1 DFQATT, CDR2 SNEGSKA (reference sequence). V lost 6 bases, J lost 9 bases, and 18 bases lay in between. The CDR3 is 13 residues long. The CDR3 sequence is CSAPDDFRGEQFF. CDR3 coding DNA: TGCAGTGCCCCCGACGACTTTCGGGGTGAGCAGTTCTTC.

This rearrangement joins TRBV6-5 to TRBJ2-5; D is possibly TRBD1 or TRBD2 (5 bases each). Germline V gene sequence: CDR1 MNHEY, CDR2 SVGAGI. The CDR3 length is 16 residues. Trimming took off 2 bases at V and 2 bases at J, with 15 bases between the two ends. The CDR3 sequence is CASSYLAAGLQETQYF. DNA of the CDR3: TGTGCCAGCAGTTACCTAGCAGCAGGGCTACAAGAGACCCAGTACTTC.

This clonotype has at least ten counts. The gene calls are TRBV12-3 or TRBV12-4 and TRBJ2-5, with a possible D match to TRBD1 (5 bases). The CDR3 is 13 residues long. The V end was cut by 2 bases, the J end by 2 bases, with 6 bases between. The CDR3 DNA follows: TGTGCCAGCAGTTTAAGACAGCAAGAGACCCAGTACTTC. It codes for CASSLRQQETQYF.

This clonotype appeared a few times. The CDR3 nucleotides read TGTGCCAGTAGTATAGCCGGGACTAGCGGTTATACCGGGGAGCTGTTTTTT. Protein: CASSIAGTSGYTGELFF. The J gene is TRBJ2-2, the V gene TRBV19, with 11 bases matching TRBD2. This CDR3 has 17 amino acids. Trimming cost V 1 base and J 5 bases; bases outside gene matches: 6. Germline lookup yields CDR1 LNHDA and CDR2 SQIVND (reference sequence).

V is TRBV11-1 and J is TRBJ2-3, with TRBD1 matching over 8 bases. With V trimmed by 1 base and J by 4 bases, 13 bases remained unmatched. This CDR3 has 18 amino acids. Germline V gives CDR1 SGHAT, CDR2 FQDESV (reference sequence). The CDR3 here is CASSLDFLRTGQPDTQYF. The CDR3 DNA reads TGTGCCAGCAGCTTAGACTTCCTTCGGACAGGGCAACCAGATACGCAGTATTTT.

This clonotype occurred many times. The chain has TRBV7-8 and TRBJ2-3; the D gene is possibly TRBD1 (6 bases). The CDR3 length is 18 residues. Germline V gives CDR1 SGHVS, CDR2 FQNEAQ. Deletions cut 1 base from V and 3 bases from J, with 20 bases between. Here the CDR3 reads CASSLEHWGLGGTDTQYF. Here the CDR3 DNA reads TGTGCCAGCAGCTTAGAGCATTGGGGGCTAGGTGGAACAGATACGCAGTATTTT.

The CDR3 DNA reads TGTGCCAGCAGTGAATCCGTTCGGTACACTGAAGCTTTCTTT. Amino acids: CASSESVRYTEAFF. The chain is built from TRBV2 and TRBJ1-1; no reliable D call. CDR3 length: 14 residues. Trimming removed 2 bases at V and 3 bases at J, with 10 bases between. Per germline, CDR1 SNHLY and CDR2 FYNNEI.

In this sample, this clonotype turned up a few times. The gene calls are TRBV20-1 and TRBJ1-6; D gene uncertain. Trimming took off 1 base at V and 6 bases at J, with 10 bases between the two ends. This CDR3 spans 14 amino acids. Germline V gives CDR1 DFQATT, CDR2 SNEGSKA (reference sequence). The CDR3 sequence: CSARGQAPNSPLHF. CDR3 sequence (DNA): TGCAGTGCTAGAGGCCAGGCCCCTAATTCACCCCTCCACTTT.

Only a few counts were recorded for this clonotype. The rearrangement joins TRBV20-1 to TRBJ2-1, with TRBD1 as a possible D gene (7 bases). Germline CDR1 is DFQATT and CDR2 is SNEGSKA (reference sequence). The CDR3 loop spans 18 amino acids. With 2 bases removed from V and 2 bases from J, the gap between germline ends came to 22 bases. The CDR3 nucleotides read TGCAGTGCTAGATTGGACAGGCAAGCGCGGGATCCCTACAATGAGCAGTTCTTC. Protein sequence: CSARLDRQARDPYNEQFF.

The table lists this clonotype with many counts. This chain uses TRBV12-3 or TRBV12-4 with TRBJ2-7, with 8 bases matching TRBD1. With V trimmed by 6 bases and J by 7 bases, 8 bases remained unmatched. This CDR3 has 13 residues. DNA of the CDR3: TGTGCCAGCAGCGTCCCAGGGGGCGAAGAGCAGTACTTC. Residues: CASSVPGGEEQYF.

The V gene is TRBV2, the J gene TRBJ1-2, with 7 bases fitting TRBD1. V lost 4 bases to trimming and J lost 4 bases; unmatched junction nucleotides: 9. The CDR3 runs 15 residues. CDR1 and CDR2 (germline): SNHLY, FYNNEI. CDR3 protein: CASSVGQARGYGYTF. CDR3 bases: TGTGCCAGCAGTGTTGGACAGGCACGGGGCTATGGCTACACCTTC.

This clonotype was detected ten times or more. The chain couples TRBV7-2 to TRBJ2-5; D might be TRBD1 (5 bases). V lost 3 bases and J lost 5, with 13 bases in between. Germline V gene data show CDR1 as SGHTA and CDR2 as FQGNSA. The CDR3 has 14 amino acids. DNA of the CDR3: TGTGCCAGCAGCTTCCCCATGCCAGGGGAGACCCAGTACTTC. Its protein is CASSFPMPGETQYF.

This clonotype was observed a handful of times. The chain recombines TRBV28 with TRBJ1-6; a weak D match, TRBD1 (5 bases). Trimming pared 2 bases from V and 10 bases from J, leaving 12 bases between. CDR1 MDHEN and CDR2 SYDVKM come from the germline V gene. The length of the CDR3 is 14 residues. The CDR3 nucleotides are TGTGCCAGCAGTTTACAGGGATCTTGGTCACCCCTCCACTTT. Encoded protein: CASSLQGSWSPLHF.

The rearrangement joins TRBV28 to TRBJ2-7, with 12 bases fitting TRBD1. V dropped 0 bases and J dropped 7; count of bases not matched to a gene: 10. In germline, CDR1 is MDHEN, CDR2 SYDVKM. This CDR3 has 17 amino acids. This chain's CDR3 is CASSLWTSGQGADEQYF. CDR3 sequence (DNA): TGTGCCAGCAGTTTATGGACGTCGGGACAGGGGGCGGATGAGCAGTACTTC.